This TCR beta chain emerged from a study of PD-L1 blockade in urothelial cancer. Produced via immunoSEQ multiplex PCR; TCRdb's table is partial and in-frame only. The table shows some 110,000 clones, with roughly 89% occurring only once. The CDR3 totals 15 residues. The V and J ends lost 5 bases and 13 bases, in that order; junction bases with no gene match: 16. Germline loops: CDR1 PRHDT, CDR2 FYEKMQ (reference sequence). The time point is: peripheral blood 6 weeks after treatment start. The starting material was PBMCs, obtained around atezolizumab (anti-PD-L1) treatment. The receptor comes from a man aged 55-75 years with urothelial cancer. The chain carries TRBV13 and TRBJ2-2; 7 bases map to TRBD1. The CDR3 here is CASSPRDSRAPGLFF. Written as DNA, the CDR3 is TGTGCCAGCAGCCCCCGGGACAGCCGGGCTCCGGGGCTGTTTTTT.